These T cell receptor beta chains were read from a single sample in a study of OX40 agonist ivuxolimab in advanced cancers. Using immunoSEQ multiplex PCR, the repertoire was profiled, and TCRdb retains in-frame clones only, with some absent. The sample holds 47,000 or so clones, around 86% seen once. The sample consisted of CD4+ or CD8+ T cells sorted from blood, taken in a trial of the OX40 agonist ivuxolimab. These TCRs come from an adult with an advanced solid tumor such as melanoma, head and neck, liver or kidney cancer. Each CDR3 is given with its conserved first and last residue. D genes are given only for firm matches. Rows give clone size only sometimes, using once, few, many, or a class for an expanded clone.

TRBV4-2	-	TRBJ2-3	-	TGTGCCAGCAGCCAAGATAGTAGGACAGTAAAAGCGGGGCCTTCAGATACGCAGTATTTT	CASSQDSRTVKAGPSDTQYF
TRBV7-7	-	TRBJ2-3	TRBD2	TGTGCTAGCAGCTTCGGACTAGCGGGGACAGATACGCAGTATTTT	CASSFGLAGTDTQYF
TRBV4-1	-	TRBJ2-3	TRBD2	TGCGCCAGCAGCCAACCCCCGCTAGCGGGTGCAGATACGCAGTATTTT	CASSQPPLAGADTQYF
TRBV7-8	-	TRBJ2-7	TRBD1	TGTGCCAGCCAACCTGTAGGGGGCCACGAGCAGTACTTC	CASQPVGGHEQYF
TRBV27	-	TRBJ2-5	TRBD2	TGTGCCAGCACCCATAGCGGGAGGGCGGAAGAGACCCAGTACTTC	CASTHSGRAEETQYF
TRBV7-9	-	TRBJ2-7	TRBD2	TGTGCCAGCAGCCAAGCGGTGGGACTAGCGGGCCACGAGCAGTACTTC	CASSQAVGLAGHEQYF
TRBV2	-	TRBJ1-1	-	TGTGCCAGCAGTGAATCTGGGGCAGCAAACACTGAAGCTTTCTTT	CASSESGAANTEAFF
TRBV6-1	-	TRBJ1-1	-	TGTGCCAGCAAAAGGGGCCGGTCTGAAGCTTTCTTT	CASKRGRSEAFF
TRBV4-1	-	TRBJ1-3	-	TGCGCCAGCAGCCAAGGGGACAACTCTGGAAACACCATATATTTT	CASSQGDNSGNTIYF
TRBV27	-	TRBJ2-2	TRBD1	TGTGCCAGCAGTTCCCCGGGACAGGGGGCAACCGGGGAGCTGTTTTTT	CASSSPGQGATGELFF
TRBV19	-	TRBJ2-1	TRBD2	TGTGCCAGTAGTAGGGGGACTAGCGGGAGTCGGTTTATTTTCTTC	CASSRGTSGSRFIFF
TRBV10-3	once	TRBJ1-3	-	TGTGCCGTCAGGGGTTACTCTGGAAACACCATATATTTT	CAVRGYSGNTIYF
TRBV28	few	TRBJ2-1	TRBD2	TGTGCCAGCAGCAAGGGAGGGCTTACCTACAATGAGCAGTTCTTC	CASSKGGLTYNEQFF
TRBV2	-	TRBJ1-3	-	TGTGCCAGCAGTGGCCTCCCGGTTTCTGGAAACACCATATATTTT	CASSGLPVSGNTIYF
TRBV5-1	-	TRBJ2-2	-	TGCGCCAGCAGCACCCGAGCGCCCGGGGAGCTGTTTTTT	CASSTRAPGELFF
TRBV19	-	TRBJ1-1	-	TGTGCCACCTCCCGGCGGGGGCCACCGAACACTGAAGCTTTCTTT	CATSRRGPPNTEAFF
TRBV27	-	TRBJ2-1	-	TGTGCCAGCAGCCTGACCGGATACAGGGTCGATGAGCAGTTCTTC	CASSLTGYRVDEQFF
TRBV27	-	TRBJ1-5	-	TGTGCCAGCAGTGCCCGGTTCGGAGATAACAATCAGCCCCAGCATTTT	CASSARFGDNNQPQHF
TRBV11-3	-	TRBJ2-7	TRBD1	TGTGCCAGCAGCCAACAGGGGGCGGAAGAGCAGTACTTC	CASSQQGAEEQYF
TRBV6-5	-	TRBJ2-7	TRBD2	TGTGCCAGCAGGCCCCGGACTAGCGGCCCTTACGAGCAGTACTTC	CASRPRTSGPYEQYF
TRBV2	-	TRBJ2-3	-	TGTGCCAGCTTGGGGCGCACAGATACGCAGTATTTT	CASLGRTDTQYF
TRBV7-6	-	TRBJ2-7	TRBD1	TGTGCCAGCATTGGGGACAGATCCTACGAGCAGTACTTC	CASIGDRSYEQYF
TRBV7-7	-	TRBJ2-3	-	TGTGCTAGCAGCTTCAGGGGACGGTCCACAGATACGCAGTATTTT	CASSFRGRSTDTQYF
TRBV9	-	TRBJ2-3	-	TGTGCCAGCAGCGTAGAGGGGAGCTGGGGTAGGGCAGATACGCAGTATTTT	CASSVEGSWGRADTQYF
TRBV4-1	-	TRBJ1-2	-	TGCGCCAGCAGCCTAGAAGCAAACTATGGCTACACCTTC	CASSLEANYGYTF
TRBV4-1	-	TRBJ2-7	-	TGCGCCAGCAGCTTCAGGGCAAACTACGAGCAGTACTTC	CASSFRANYEQYF
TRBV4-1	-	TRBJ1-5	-	TGCGCCAGCAGCCAAGATCGAGTTCGGGGGAATCAGCCCCAGCATTTT	CASSQDRVRGNQPQHF
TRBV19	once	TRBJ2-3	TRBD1	TGTGCCAGTAGTCCGCGGACAGGGGTTTTCACAGATACGCAGTATTTT	CASSPRTGVFTDTQYF
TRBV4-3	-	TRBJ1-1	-	TGCGCCAGCAGCCAAGACAGCAACACTGAAGCTTTCTTT	CASSQDSNTEAFF
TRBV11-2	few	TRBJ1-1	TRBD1	TGTGCCAGCAGCTCGACAGAGCTCAGGGGGCTCGGCACTGAAGCTTTCTTT	CASSSTELRGLGTEAFF
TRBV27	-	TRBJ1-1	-	TGTGCCAGCAGTCCTGGGACAAATGAAGCTTTCTTT	CASSPGTNEAFF
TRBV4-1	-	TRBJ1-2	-	TGCGCCAGCAGCCATCCGTCGATTTACTATGGCTACACCTTC	CASSHPSIYYGYTF
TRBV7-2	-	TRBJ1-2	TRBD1	TGTGCCAGCAGCTTGGTCGACAGGGGCGACTATGGCTACACCTTC	CASSLVDRGDYGYTF
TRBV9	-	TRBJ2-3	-	TGTGCCAGCAGCGTGCCAGGCAGCGCAGATACGCAGTATTTT	CASSVPGSADTQYF
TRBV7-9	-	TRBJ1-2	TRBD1	TGTGCCAGCAGCGAAACCCAGAACAGGGGTTTAGGGCGCTATGGCTACACCTTC	CASSETQNRGLGRYGYTF
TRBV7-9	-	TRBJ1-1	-	TGTGCCAGCAGTCGGGACCCCCCTTCGGCTTTCTTT	CASSRDPPSAFF
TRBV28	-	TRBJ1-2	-	TGTGCCAGCAGTTTAGGAGGGGCCGGTGGCTACACCTTC	CASSLGGAGGYTF
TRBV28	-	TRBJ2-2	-	TGTGCCAGCAGTTTTTTTAGCGACACCGGGGAGCTGTTTTTT	CASSFFSDTGELFF
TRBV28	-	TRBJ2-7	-	TGTGCCATCAGCCGACAGGTCACCTACGAGCAGTACTTC	CAISRQVTYEQYF
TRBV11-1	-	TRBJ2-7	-	TGTGCCAGCAGCTTTGGACCAGAGCAGTACTTC	CASSFGPEQYF
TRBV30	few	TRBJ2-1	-	TGTGCCTGGGAACAGGGGAGGGAGCAGTTCTTC	CAWEQGREQFF
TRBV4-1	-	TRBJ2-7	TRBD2	TGCGCCAGCAGCCAATATGGGACTAGCGTATACGAGCAGTACTTC	CASSQYGTSVYEQYF
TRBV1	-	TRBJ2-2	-	TGCACCAGCAGCCAAGAGCCCTCAATGGGACTAGCGGGAGCTGGCACCGGGGAGCTGTTTTTT	CTSSQEPSMGLAGAGTGELFF
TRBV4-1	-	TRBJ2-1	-	TGCGCCAGCAGCAAGAGCCGGGACACCAATGAGCAGTTCTTC	CASSKSRDTNEQFF
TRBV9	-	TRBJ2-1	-	TGTGCCAGCAGCGCGACAATCTCAGGAGCGCAGTTTCGCTCCTACAATGAGCAGTTCTTC	CASSATISGAQFRSYNEQFF
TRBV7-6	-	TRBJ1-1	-	TGTGCCAGCAGCTTAGGGACGACGGGAAACACTGAAGCTTTCTTT	CASSLGTTGNTEAFF
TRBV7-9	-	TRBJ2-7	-	TGTGCCAGCAGCTTAGCCACCTACGAGCAGTACTTC	CASSLATYEQYF
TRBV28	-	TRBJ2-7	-	TGTGCCACCACCATCGGGACGGTTCTAGAGCAGTACTTC	CATTIGTVLEQYF
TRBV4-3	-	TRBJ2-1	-	TGCGCCAGCAGCCAACGGACAGCAAGGAGCTCCTACAATGAGCAGTTCTTC	CASSQRTARSSYNEQFF
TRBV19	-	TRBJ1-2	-	TGTGCCACCCTAGGGTTCGGTTCAGTGGACTATGGCTACACCTTC	CATLGFGSVDYGYTF
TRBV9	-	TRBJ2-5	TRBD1	TGTGCCAGCAGCCCACGGACAGGTAAGAGTCAAGAGACCCAGTACTTC	CASSPRTGKSQETQYF
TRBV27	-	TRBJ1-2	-	TGTGCCAGCAGTTTAGGTGCATGGCAGGGCTATGGCTACACCTTC	CASSLGAWQGYGYTF
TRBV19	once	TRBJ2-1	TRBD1	TGTGCCAGTAGTATAGGTGGGACAGGGCGCTACAATGAGCAGTTCTTC	CASSIGGTGRYNEQFF
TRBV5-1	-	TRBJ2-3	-	TGCGCCAGCAGCTTTGAAATAGCGAGCACAGATACGCAGTATTTT	CASSFEIASTDTQYF
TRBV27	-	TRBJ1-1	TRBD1	TGTGCCAGCTCAAGGACAGGTTCACGGTCTGAAGCTTTCTTT	CASSRTGSRSEAFF